This T cell receptor (beta chain) was retrieved from a study of shared clonotypes between healthy human individuals. Study in general: Three plates each covered CD4 naive and memory; CD8 naive two, CD8 memory one.

Study-level results: On the whole, naive subsets had larger estimated richness than memory subsets had.

The method was immunoSEQ multiplex PCR; TCRdb's version includes in-frame clones alone and lacks a portion of them. Of 2 million to 3 million clones in the sample, 93% were seen once. The CDR3 loop spans 14 amino acids. Donors were healthy HIV-negative adults without recently reported acute infections or vaccinations. Points on this clone: Its target is unknown.

The sequence was collected from a man between 18 and 29 years old in good health. Some clones in this sample may be carry-over from other donors' samples. Sequencing used naive CD4+ T cells from PBMCs. The subset denotes: CD45RA+ positively selected. The chain recombines TRBV21-1 with TRBJ2-7; the table's D call of TRBD2 was not tested on the DNA. TRBV21-1 is a documented pseudogene. CDR3 coding DNA: TGTGCCAGCAGCAAAACAGGCGGGGCCTACGAGCAGTACTTC. Encoded protein: CASSKTGGAYEQYF.